A single sample gave rise to the 10 T cell receptor beta chains below, sequenced in a study of blood T cell repertoires in COVID-19. TCRdb's table, derived via immunoSEQ multiplex PCR, lists solely in-frame clones and lacks some. The sample yields approximately 250,000 clones, 86% seen once. The sample was peripheral blood. The receptors shown here come from a man aged 25 to 40 with active or convalescent COVID-19.

The chain uses TRBV11-1 and TRBJ2-5; TRBD1 might be the D (5 bases). Deletions cut 2 bases from V and 5 bases from J, with 12 bases between. The CDR3 is 14 residues long. The germline V gene has CDR1 SGHAT and CDR2 FQDESV (reference sequence). The CDR3 nucleotides read TGTGCCAGCAGCTTAAGACACGACAGCGAGACCCAGTACTTC. Translating gives CASSLRHDSETQYF.

J is TRBJ1-6 and V is TRBV27; D may be TRBD1 (5 bases). This CDR3 is 15 amino acids long. CDR1 is MNHEY, CDR2 SMNVEV, per germline (reference sequence). Trimming took off 3 bases at V and 8 bases at J, with 14 bases between the two ends. This CDR3 is CASSLDTGWYSPLHF. The CDR3 DNA is TGTGCCAGCAGTTTGGACACCGGATGGTATTCACCCCTCCACTTT.

J is TRBJ1-2 and V is TRBV14, with D possibly TRBD1 on 5 matching bases. Germline CDR1 SGHDN, CDR2 FVKESK. This CDR3 spans 12 amino acids. Deletions cut 5 bases from V and 6 bases from J, with 10 bases between. The CDR3 reads CASSRSRDGYTF. CDR3 DNA sequence: TGTGCCAGCAGCAGGAGCAGGGATGGCTACACCTTC.

This sequence joins TRBV5-6 and TRBJ1-6; D uncertain. The CDR3 covers 14 residues. CDR1 is SGHDT, CDR2 YYEEEE, per germline. Trimming took 2 bases from V and 9 from J, leaving 12 bases between them. CDR3 sequence: CASSFWGDGSPLHF. DNA of the CDR3: TGTGCCAGCAGCTTCTGGGGAGATGGTTCACCCCTCCACTTT. Using reference TRBV5-6 and TRBJ1-6 for the parts outside the CDR3, the full variable domain is DAGVTQSPTHLIKTRGQQVTLRCSPKSGHDTVSWYQQALGQGPQFIFQYYEEEERQRGNFPDRFSGHQFPNYSSELNVNALLLGDSALYLCASSFWGDGSPLHFGNGTRLTVT.

V is TRBV7-2 and J is TRBJ1-5; no firm D call. CDR1 SGHTA and CDR2 FQGNSA come from the germline V gene. The CDR3 is 14 residues long. V lost 6 bases and J 7 bases, leaving 16 bases between the germline ends. The CDR3 protein is CASRHAGEGQPQHF. The CDR3, as DNA: TGTGCCAGCAGGCATGCCGGGGAAGGACAGCCCCAGCATTTT.

V and J are TRBV4-3 and TRBJ1-1; D is perhaps TRBD1 (5 bases). This CDR3 spans 22 amino acids. Germline CDR1 and CDR2: LGHNA and YSLEER. V was trimmed by 1 base and J by 1 base, leaving 31 bases between them. CDR3: CASSQVHWDGRGAPSRNTEAFF. CDR3 nucleotides: TGCGCCAGCAGCCAAGTCCACTGGGATGGGAGGGGCGCCCCGTCTCGGAACACTGAAGCTTTCTTT.

The chain couples TRBV21-1 to TRBJ1-2; the table's D gene call, TRBD1, was not cross checked with the DNA. TRBV21-1 is reported as a pseudogene. CDR3 length: 14 residues. The CDR3 DNA is TGTGCCAGCAGCAAAGCACCAGGGGACTATGGCTACACCTTC. Amino acid sequence: CASSKAPGDYGYTF.

The chain couples TRBV6-2 or TRBV6-3 to TRBJ2-7; D call uncertain. Trimming took off 0 bases at V and 9 bases at J, with 18 bases between the two ends. CDR1 is MNHEY, CDR2 SVGEGT, per germline. CDR3 length: 15 amino acids. CDR3 region: CASSYSQREDLGQYF. CDR3 sequence (DNA): TGTGCCAGCAGTTACTCCCAGCGAGAGGATTTGGGGCAGTACTTC.

The genes are TRBV12-5 and TRBJ2-7; D might be TRBD2 (6 bases). The CDR3 totals 17 residues. Germline CDR1 is LGHNT and CDR2 is FRNRAP. Trimming stripped 0 bases from V and 3 bases from J, with 18 bases between. The CDR3 nucleotides read TGTGCTAGTGGTTTGGTATTGCTTCGGGGGATCCTCTACGAGCAGTACTTC. This gives the protein CASGLVLLRGILYEQYF.

The chain combines TRBV19 with TRBJ1-5, with D maybe TRBD1 (5 bases). CDR1 and CDR2 (germline): LNHDA, SQIVND (reference sequence). Trimming took off 7 bases at V and 7 bases at J, with 17 bases between the two ends. CDR3 length equals 14 residues. In DNA, the CDR3 is TGTGCCAGTACGCCCGACAGAGGATGGCAGCCCCAGCATTTT. This codes for CASTPDRGWQPQHF.